These 13 T cell receptor beta chains originate from one sample sequenced in a study of blood T cells in healthy people across ages (dated by TCRdb to about 2015). To prepare the library, 5' RACE was applied. Sequenced using an Illumina HiSeq 2500. A second PCR of roughly 7 to 11 cycles was performed with a sample-barcoded 5' primer and a J-beta primer mix. TCRdb took the public reads, trimmed them with fastp at Q25, ran MiXCR for clone calling and kept in-frame beta chains. Rows are combined by CDR3 protein, so each entry shows the most common genes and DNA. The table for this sample lists hundreds of thousands of distinct CDR3 sequences; around 52% of them were counted only once. The ten largest clones take up about 14% of the sample. The specimen was blood. These receptors all stem from a woman at least 80 years old in good health.

This clonotype was seen repeatedly, ten times or more. The chain is built from TRBV5-6 and TRBJ1-2; TRBD1 is a possible D gene (6 bases). This CDR3 has 13 amino acids. Trimming pared 0 bases from V and 8 bases from J, leaving 11 bases between. Germline CDR1 SGHDT, CDR2 YYEEEE. The CDR3 loop reads CASSLAQGRGYTF. The DNA of the CDR3 is TGTGCCAGCAGCTTGGCGCAGGGGAGAGGCTACACCTTC.

The V and J genes are TRBV27 and TRBJ2-3, with D perhaps TRBD2 (6 bases). This CDR3 has 15 amino acids. In germline, CDR1 is MNHEY, CDR2 SMNVEV (reference sequence). Between the trimmed V and J ends, which lost 2 bases and 4 bases, there was a span of 13 bases. CDR3 sequence reads: CASSLRLGRADTQYF. The CDR3 DNA is TGTGCCAGCAGTTTACGGCTCGGGAGAGCAGATACGCAGTATTTT.

This clonotype showed up many times. V and J are TRBV5-6 and TRBJ2-7; D is unclear. The V and J ends lost 4 bases and 6 bases respectively, with 11 bases between them. The germline CDR1 and CDR2 sequences are SGHDT and YYEEEE. The CDR3 is made up of 12 amino acids. The chain's CDR3 is CASSLDFTEQYF. The CDR3 DNA sequence: TGTGCCAGCAGCCTAGACTTCACCGAGCAGTACTTC.

The gene calls are TRBV7-2 and TRBJ1-3, with a possible D match to TRBD1 (5 bases). Germline V gene lookup returns CDR1 SGHTA and CDR2 FQGNSA. The V end was cut by 5 bases, the J end by 8 bases, with 16 bases between. The CDR3 totals 14 residues. The CDR3 DNA follows: TGTGCCAGCAGCATGGGGACGGCGGCAGACACCATATATTTT. Its translation: CASSMGTAADTIYF. Filled out from reference TRBV7-2 and TRBJ1-3, the complete variable domain reads GAGVSQSPSNKVTEKGKDVELRCDPISGHTALYWYRQSLGQGLEFLIYFQGNSAPDKSGLPSDRFSAERTGGSVSTLTIQRTQQEDSAVYLCASSMGTAADTIYFGEGSWLTVV.

The chain has TRBV6-2 or TRBV6-3 and TRBJ2-2; no reliable D call. Germline CDR1 and CDR2: MNHEY and SVGEGT. There are 15 residues in the CDR3. Between the trimmed V and J ends, which lost 2 bases and 5 bases, there was a span of 12 bases. As DNA, the CDR3 is TGTGCCAGCAGTTACGCACGATACCCGACCGGGGAGCTGTTTTTT. Protein product: CASSYARYPTGELFF.

The rearrangement joins TRBV27 to TRBJ2-1, with 9 bases aligning to TRBD1. CDR3 length equals 14 residues. CDR1 and CDR2 from the germline V gene are MNHEY and SMNVEV (reference sequence). J was trimmed by 8 bases and V by 5 bases; bases with no gene match: 7. DNA for the CDR3: TGTGCCAGCAGTCCGGCTACAGGGGGCTATGAGCAGTTCTTC. Protein: CASSPATGGYEQFF.

This clonotype occurred a few times. CDR3 DNA sequence: TGTGCCAGCAGCCAAGAAAAAGGGGGCCCCTACGAGCAGTACTTC. It is translated as CASSQEKGGPYEQYF. This chain connects TRBV4-2 to TRBJ2-7; 7 bases fit TRBD1. The CDR3 contains 15 residues. The germline CDR1 and CDR2 sequences are LGHNA and YNFKEQ. Unmatched junction bases numbered 4, after V lost 0 bases and J lost 2 bases.

At least ten counts were recorded for this clonotype. This chain uses TRBV11-3 with TRBJ2-1; D uncertain. This CDR3 spans 14 amino acids. V was cut by 0 bases and J by 8 bases, with 11 bases left in between. From germline, CDR1 is SGHNT and CDR2 YENEEA. Here the CDR3 reads CASSLEWGEDEQFF. The CDR3 DNA reads TGTGCCAGCAGCTTAGAGTGGGGTGAAGATGAGCAGTTCTTC.

This clonotype was detected only a few times. J is TRBJ2-1 and V is TRBV18; no clear D gene. This CDR3 has 14 amino acids. Trimming stripped 6 bases from V and 9 bases from J, with 18 bases between. From germline, CDR1 is KGHSH and CDR2 LQKENI. The CDR3 region has the DNA TGTGCCAGCTCCCCCCCCAATAAGGGTCCTGAGCAGTTCTTC. Its protein is CASSPPNKGPEQFF.

This clonotype was recorded at least ten times. The rearrangement uses TRBV27 and TRBJ2-1; 8 bases agree with TRBD2. V lost 3 bases and J lost 6; bases outside the gene matches: 10. The CDR3 runs 16 residues. The germline CDR1 and CDR2 sequences are MNHEY and SMNVEV (reference sequence). The CDR3 DNA is TGTGCCAGCAGTTTGCAAGGACTAGCAAGGGGCAATGAGCAGTTCTTC. This sequence encodes CASSLQGLARGNEQFF.

This clonotype was seen ten or more times. V gene TRBV12-3 or TRBV12-4 combines with J gene TRBJ1-6; 8 bases fit TRBD1. The CDR3 length is 15 residues. V was clipped by 10 bases and J by 7 bases; unmatched bases: 12. The DNA for the CDR3 is TGTGCCACCGTGACAGGGGAGTTTGGCAATTCACCCCTCCACTTT. Protein product: CATVTGEFGNSPLHF.

As for this clonotype: Being one base from a much bigger clone, this may be a read error. The chain is built from TRBV29-1 and TRBJ1-2; D ambiguous. Deletions cut 5 bases from V and 7 bases from J, with 8 bases between. CDR1 and CDR2 from the germline V gene are SQVTM and ANQGSEA. The CDR3 has 10 residues. The CDR3 coding sequence is TGCAGCGTTCTGTTCTGTGGCTACACCTTC. It encodes CSVLFCGYTF. Supplemented by reference TRBV29-1 and TRBJ1-2, the full variable domain reads SAVISQKPSRDICQRGTSLTIQCQVDSQVTMMFWYRQQPGQSLTLIATANQGSEATYESGFVIDKFPISRPNLTFSTLTVSNMSPEDSSIYLCSVLFCGYTFGSGTRLTVV.

This clonotype was picked up a small number of times. The chain has TRBV6-2 or TRBV6-3 and TRBJ2-5; D is perhaps TRBD2 (5 bases). Trimming took 9 bases from V and 5 from J, leaving 16 bases between them. This CDR3 has 13 amino acids. Germline V CDR1 and CDR2: MNHEY, SVGEGT. The CDR3 loop is CASELDLGETQYF. Written as DNA, the CDR3 is TGTGCCAGTGAACTAGACCTGGGCGAGACCCAGTACTTC.